The sequence of this TCR beta chain was determined in a study of cytomegalovirus exposure and HLA in healthy donors. Study results and caveats: Reports state that TCR beta sequences accurately predicted most subjects' HLA-A and HLA-B alleles. Productive status was seen about 90% or about 30% of the time for most TCR beta V segments in an earlier analysis.

Primers: 60 Vbeta forward and 13 Jbeta reverse. TCRdb's copy holds only in-frame clones and misses some; the assay was immunoSEQ multiplex PCR. The data show some 46,000 clones, and the top ten clones hold roughly 8%. V lost 2 bases, J lost 6 bases, and 12 bases lay in between. CDR3 length: 13 amino acids. Looked up from germline, CDR1 is SGHRS and CDR2 is YFSETQ. Remarks on this clone: Its specificity is unknown.

This clonotype originated in a male donor in good health and CMV-seronegative. Sequencing was done on a sample of PBMCs. The chain has TRBV5-1 and TRBJ2-7; possible D gene TRBD1, 5 bases. The CDR3 DNA is TGCGCCAGCAGCTTCATAGGGGCAGGCGAGCAGTACTTC. Translation gives CASSFIGAGEQYF.